These 23 T cell receptor beta chains were all obtained from the same sample, sequenced in a study of blood T cell repertoires in COVID-19. Clones were read by immunoSEQ multiplex PCR, and TCRdb kept only the in-frame ones, dropping some. The top ten clones hold 14% to 15% of a sample with about 53,000 clones, approximately 84% of them seen once. The sequenced material came from peripheral blood. These TCRs come from a human donor with active or convalescent COVID-19. The donor label of this sample is uncertain.

This chain uses TRBV28 with TRBJ2-5; D may be TRBD2 (7 bases). There are 15 residues in the CDR3. V gave up 2 bases and J gave up 5 bases, with 15 bases separating them. Germline loops: CDR1 MDHEN, CDR2 SYDVKM. The CDR3, as DNA: TGTGCCAGCAGTTTAGGGGGGCTAGCGGCGGAGACCCAGTACTTC. This encodes CASSLGGLAAETQYF. The full variable domain, its missing parts supplied by reference TRBV28 and TRBJ2-5, is DVKVTQSSRYLVKRTGEKVFLECVQDMDHENMFWYRQDPGLGLRLIYFSYDVKMKEKGDIPEGYSVSREKKERFSLILESASTNQTSMYLCASSLGGLAAETQYFGPGTRLLVL.

This clone was recorded once. This rearrangement joins TRBV4-3 to TRBJ2-5, with D possibly being TRBD1 (5 bases). Germline CDR1 and CDR2: LGHNA and YSLEER. This CDR3 comprises 16 residues. The V end lost 1 base, the J end lost 1 base, and 13 bases lay between the germline ends. The chain's CDR3 is CASSQGPGNFQETQYF. The CDR3, as DNA: TGCGCCAGCAGCCAAGGGCCAGGGAATTTCCAAGAGACCCAGTACTTC.

The V and J genes are TRBV12-3 or TRBV12-4 and TRBJ2-7; a weak D match, TRBD1 (5 bases). The CDR3 consists of 11 residues. With 8 bases removed from V and 4 bases from J, the gap between germline ends came to 9 bases. CDR3 residues: CASGASYEQYF. The CDR3 region has the DNA TGTGCCAGCGGGGCTTCGTACGAGCAGTACTTC.

This chain joins TRBV28 and TRBJ1-5; no clear D gene. V lost 5 bases to trimming and J lost 6 bases, with 11 bases between them. Germline CDR1 reads MDHEN; CDR2 reads SYDVKM. This CDR3 region has 13 residues. The CDR3 region is CASSNGVGQPQHF. CDR3 bases: TGTGCCAGCAGTAACGGGGTAGGTCAGCCCCAGCATTTT.

The chain carries TRBV28 and TRBJ2-7, with D possibly being TRBD2 (6 bases). The CDR3 totals 16 residues. Trimming removed 2 bases from V and 3 bases from J, with 17 bases in between. Germline CDR1 and CDR2: MDHEN and SYDVKM. This chain's CDR3 is CASSLGGAVGIYEQYF. DNA of the CDR3: TGTGCCAGCAGTTTAGGAGGGGCTGTAGGGATCTACGAGCAGTACTTC.

This chain links TRBV1 with TRBJ2-1; the table assigns TRBD2, which was not confirmed against the DNA. TRBV1 is annotated as a pseudogene. The CDR3 sequence is 12 residues long. The CDR3 reads CTSSQVEEEQFF. CDR3 DNA sequence: TGCACCAGCAGCCAAGTAGAAGAAGAGCAGTTCTTC.

The V and J genes are TRBV7-2 and TRBJ2-7, with D possibly being TRBD1 (7 bases). The CDR3 runs 16 residues. Germline V gene data show CDR1 as SGHTA and CDR2 as FQGNSA. V lost 4 bases to trimming and J lost 5 bases, with 21 bases between them. The CDR3 reads CASSSGQVLRGNEQYF. The CDR3, as DNA: TGTGCCAGCAGCTCCGGACAGGTGCTCCGGGGGAACGAGCAGTACTTC.

The V gene is TRBV12-3 or TRBV12-4, the J gene TRBJ1-2; the match to TRBD1 covers 7 bases. V shed 5 bases and J 4 bases; nucleotides not matched to a gene: 4. The CDR3 runs to 13 residues. The CDR3 reads CASSVTGVYGYTF. CDR3 nucleotides: TGTGCCAGCAGTGTAACAGGGGTCTATGGCTACACCTTC.

The rearrangement uses TRBV19 and TRBJ1-5; 7 bases map to TRBD1. Looked up from germline, CDR1 is LNHDA and CDR2 is SQIVND (reference sequence). Unmatched junction bases numbered 10, after V lost 6 bases and J lost 2 bases. The CDR3 is made up of 16 amino acids. CDR3 DNA: TGTGCCAGTAGCTATCGACAGGGTGAGGGCAATCAGCCCCAGCATTTT. The encoded protein is CASSYRQGEGNQPQHF.

J is TRBJ1-1 and V is TRBV6-4; the D gene is possibly TRBD1 (5 bases). This CDR3 spans 13 amino acids. From germline, CDR1 is MRHNA and CDR2 SNTAGT. The germline V and J ends were trimmed by 4 bases and 5 bases, with 11 bases remaining between them. The CDR3 loop reads CASSGHRGTEAFF. DNA of the CDR3: TGTGCCAGCAGTGGCCACCGGGGGACTGAAGCTTTCTTT.

The chain is built from TRBV6-5 and TRBJ1-5; D possibly corresponds to TRBD1 (5 bases). The CDR3 covers 14 residues. Trimming left V 8 bases short and J 3 bases short, with 14 bases between. Germline loops: CDR1 MNHEY, CDR2 SVGAGI. The CDR3 DNA is TGTGCCAGCTTCGCCAGGGAAGCCAATCAGCCCCAGCATTTT. This sequence encodes CASFAREANQPQHF.

CDR3 sequence (DNA): TGCAGTGCTGAGCCAACGGAAGCTTTCTTT. It translates to CSAEPTEAFF. The rearrangement joins TRBV20-1 to TRBJ1-1; D unresolved. The germline CDR1 and CDR2 sequences are DFQATT and SNEGSKA (reference sequence). The ends were cut back, 5 bases at V and 8 bases at J, with 9 bases in the middle. The CDR3 length is 10 residues.

There are a few counts of this clone. The chain carries TRBV27 and TRBJ2-7, with TRBD1 matching 8 bases. CDR1 MNHEY and CDR2 SMNVEV come from the germline V gene (reference sequence). CDR3 length: 13 residues. Trimming took 6 bases from V and 7 from J; bases not matched to a gene: 8. CDR3 bases: TGTGCCAGCAGCCCGACAGGGGACGGTGAGCAGTACTTC. Translation gives CASSPTGDGEQYF.

The chain uses TRBV7-8 and TRBJ2-1; TRBD2 agrees at 9 bases. Per germline, CDR1 SGHVS and CDR2 FQNEAQ. This CDR3 has 15 residues. V lost 3 bases, J lost 5 bases, and 5 bases stayed unmatched. The CDR3 sequence is CASSLSGRQNNEQFF. The DNA of the CDR3 is TGTGCCAGCAGCTTGAGCGGGAGGCAAAACAATGAGCAGTTCTTC.

The rearrangement links TRBV7-2 to TRBJ1-5; D gene unclear. The CDR3 length is 13 residues. V gave up 2 bases and J gave up 7 bases, with 9 bases separating them. Germline loops: CDR1 SGHTA, CDR2 FQGNSA. CDR3 loop: CASSLTEKQPQHF. The CDR3 region has the DNA TGTGCCAGCAGCTTAACCGAGAAACAGCCCCAGCATTTT.

The gene calls are TRBV7-3 and TRBJ2-2; maybe TRBD2 (6 bases). Germline assignment: CDR1 SGHTA and CDR2 FQGTGA. Trimming took off 3 bases at V and 0 bases at J, with 8 bases between the two ends. The CDR3 has 15 residues. The CDR3 is CASSLGLANTGELFF. CDR3 in DNA: TGTGCCAGCAGCTTGGGACTGGCGAACACCGGGGAGCTGTTTTTT.

The chain recombines TRBV12-3 or TRBV12-4 with TRBJ1-6, with D tentatively TRBD1 (5 bases). V lost 3 bases to trimming and J lost 8 bases, with 8 bases between them. The length of the CDR3 is 13 residues. CDR3 region: CASSFKGDSPLHF. The CDR3 region has the DNA TGTGCCAGCAGTTTTAAAGGGGATTCACCCCTCCACTTT.

This chain uses TRBV27 with TRBJ1-5; 7 positions agree with TRBD1. CDR1 MNHEY and CDR2 SMNVEV come from the germline V gene (reference sequence). The CDR3 extends over 16 amino acids. The V and J ends lost 6 bases and 2 bases, in that order; junction bases with no gene match: 10. Written as DNA, the CDR3 is TGTGCCAGCAGAAAAACAGGGGAAGTTGGCAATCAGCCCCAGCATTTT. It translates to CASRKTGEVGNQPQHF.

A few counts support this clone. The chain links TRBV11-2 to TRBJ1-6; unclear D gene. Per the germline V gene, CDR1 is SGHAT and CDR2 is FQNNGV. This CDR3 has 13 residues. Trimming shortened V by 6 bases and J by 8 bases, and 11 bases separated the two germline ends. In nucleotides, the CDR3 is TGTGCCAGCAGAGAATACGGGGATTCACCCCTCCACTTT. This translates into CASREYGDSPLHF. Looking up the rest from reference TRBV11-2 and TRBJ1-6 gives the full variable domain: EAGVAQSPRYKIIEKRQSVAFWCNPISGHATLYWYQQILGQGPKLLIQFQNNGVVDDSQLPKDRFSAERLKGVDSTLKIQPAKLEDSAVYLCASREYGDSPLHFGNGTRLTVT.

This clone was observed a few times. This sequence joins TRBV4-1 and TRBJ2-7, with 10 bases identical to TRBD1. V dropped 2 bases and J dropped 4; count of bases not matched to a gene: 5. This CDR3 spans 15 amino acids. CDR1 and CDR2 (germline): MGHRA, YSYEKL. CDR3 sequence reads: CASSQPGQGLYEQYF. The CDR3 DNA reads TGCGCCAGCAGCCAACCGGGACAGGGGTTGTACGAGCAGTACTTC.

V usage is TRBV27 and J usage is TRBJ2-3, with 10 bases fitting TRBD2. This CDR3 comprises 15 residues. Germline values: CDR1 MNHEY, CDR2 SMNVEV (reference sequence). V lost 6 bases, J lost 3 bases, and 6 bases stayed unmatched. This chain's CDR3 is CASRWASGSTDTQYF. CDR3 DNA: TGTGCCAGCAGGTGGGCTAGCGGGAGTACAGATACGCAGTATTTT.

The chain joins TRBV9 to TRBJ1-4, with D possibly being TRBD1 (5 bases). The CDR3 length is 15 residues. Germline assignment: CDR1 SGDLS and CDR2 YYNGEE. V was cut by 0 bases and J by 4 bases, with 10 bases left in between. In DNA form, the CDR3 reads TGTGCCAGCAGCGTAGCTACAGGAAATAATGAAAAACTGTTTTTT. Translation gives CASSVATGNNEKLFF. The entire variable domain, with the rest obtained from reference TRBV9 and TRBJ1-4, is as follows: DSGVTQTPKHLITATGQRVTLRCSPRSGDLSVYWYQQSLDQGLQFLIQYYNGEERAKGNILERFSAQQFPDLHSELNLSSLELGDSALYFCASSVATGNNEKLFFGSGTQLSVL.

In DNA, the CDR3 is TGTGCCAGCAGCGAAAGGGGGGGAGGCCGCACAGATACGCAGTATTTT. It translates to CASSERGGGRTDTQYF. The V and J genes are TRBV7-8 and TRBJ2-3, with D tentatively TRBD2 (7 bases). Germline loops: CDR1 SGHVS, CDR2 FQNEAQ. Deletions cut 5 bases from V and 1 base from J, with 16 bases between. This CDR3 spans 16 amino acids.